These T cell receptor beta chains were read from a single sample in a study of blood T cell repertoires in COVID-19. Sequenced by immunoSEQ multiplex PCR; TCRdb stores in-frame clones only, minus some. The table records fewer than 300,000 clones, about four fifths of them present only once. The sequenced material came from peripheral blood. The receptors come from a man older than 75 with acute or convalescent COVID-19. Each CDR3 is given with its conserved first and last residue. D genes are given only for firm matches. Not every row has a clone size; where given, it reads once, few, many or a size class.

d_call	v_call	clone_size	cdr3_length	j_call	cdr3_nt	cdr3_aa
.	TRBV28	.	17	TRBJ2-5	TGTGCCAGCAGCCGTAGGCCGGGAGCCGGCCTACAAGAGACCCAGTACTTC	CASSRRPGAGLQETQYF
TRBD1	TRBV18	.	14	TRBJ1-1	TGTGCCAGCTCACCACTCGCGGGACAGGGGGAAGCTTTCTTT	CASSPLAGQGEAFF
.	TRBV5-4	.	15	TRBJ2-2	TGTGCCAGCAGCCTACAGCGGGCGAACACCGGGGAGCTGTTTTTT	CASSLQRANTGELFF
TRBD2	TRBV5-1	.	17	TRBJ2-5	TGCGCCAGCAGCTCGAAAAATCTAGCGGGGTACGGAGAGACCCAGTACTTC	CASSSKNLAGYGETQYF
TRBD2	TRBV3-1/TRBV3-2	.	14	TRBJ2-2	TGTGCCAGCAGCCCGGGACTAGCGATCGGGGAGCTGTTTTTT	CASSPGLAIGELFF
.	TRBV7-9	.	15	TRBJ2-6	TGTGCCAGCAGATCAACAGGCTCTGGGGCCAACGTCCTGACTTTC	CASRSTGSGANVLTF
.	TRBV9	.	13	TRBJ2-3	TGTGCCAGCAGCCCGCGGGACCCAGATACGCAGTATTTT	CASSPRDPDTQYF
TRBD1	TRBV2	.	17	TRBJ2-2	TGTGCCAGCACACGCCGGGACAGGGGGCGCAACACCGGGGAGCTGTTTTTT	CASTRRDRGRNTGELFF
TRBD1	TRBV18	.	15	TRBJ1-2	TGTGCCAGCTCACCCGGTCCCGGGACAGGGACTGGCTACACCTTC	CASSPGPGTGTGYTF
TRBD1	TRBV5-1	.	16	TRBJ1-1	TGCGCCAGCAGCTTGGCCTCGGGGACAGGTGGCGCTGAAGCTTTCTTT	CASSLASGTGGAEAFF
.	TRBV5-1	.	15	TRBJ1-3	TGCGCCAGCAGCTTGGCGGGGGGCTCTGGAAACACCATATATTTT	CASSLAGGSGNTIYF
.	TRBV5-1	.	15	TRBJ2-5	TGCGCCAGCAGCCTCGGGACTGCCCTCCAAGAGACCCAGTACTTC	CASSLGTALQETQYF
.	TRBV19	once	15	TRBJ1-1	TGTGCCAGTATTCCGTCCGGGGGTTGGAACACTGAAGCTTTCTTT	CASIPSGGWNTEAFF
.	TRBV21-1	.	15	TRBJ2-3	TGTGCCAGCAGTCAGGGGAGGGGGGGCACAGATACGCAGTATTTT	CASSQGRGGTDTQYF
TRBD2	TRBV5-1	.	15	TRBJ2-3	TGCGCCAGCAGGATAGCGGGGGGGCCTGGAGATACGCAGTATTTT	CASRIAGGPGDTQYF
.	TRBV5-5	once	15	TRBJ2-5	TGTGCCAGCAGCTGGGCCCCATTGAATCAAGAGACCCAGTACTTC	CASSWAPLNQETQYF
.	TRBV15	few	15	TRBJ2-5	TGTGCCACCAGCAGAGCGGGAGTGATGGGTGAGACCCAGTACTTC	CATSRAGVMGETQYF
TRBD2	TRBV5-5	.	16	TRBJ2-3	TGTGCCAGCAGCTTTTCCCTAGCGGGGAGCACAGATACGCAGTATTTT	CASSFSLAGSTDTQYF
.	TRBV19	.	16	TRBJ2-1	TGTGCCAGTAGTCTTCGAGTGGGTAGGGGTACTAATGAGCAGTTCTTC	CASSLRVGRGTNEQFF
.	TRBV27	.	12	TRBJ2-5	TGTGCCAGCAGTTTACGGCAGGGGGGTCTGTACTTC	CASSLRQGGLYF
.	TRBV18	.	15	TRBJ2-1	TGTGCCAGCTCACGGGGGACTCGTTGGATCGATGAGCAGTTCTTC	CASSRGTRWIDEQFF
TRBD2	TRBV5-1	.	15	TRBJ2-1	TGCGCCAGCAGACCGGAGCGGGAAGCCTACAATGAGCAGTTCTTC	CASRPEREAYNEQFF
TRBD1	TRBV19	once	15	TRBJ2-1	TGTGCCAGTAGTACACCGGGACAGGGGTACAATGAGCAGTTCTTC	CASSTPGQGYNEQFF
.	TRBV7-9	.	16	TRBJ2-2	TGTGCCAGCAGCGCATCAGGGGAGGGCCGCACCGGGGAGCTGTTTTTT	CASSASGEGRTGELFF
TRBD2	TRBV5-1	.	14	TRBJ2-5	TGCGCCAGCAGCCGACTAGCGGAGGAAGAGACCCAGTACTTC	CASSRLAEEETQYF
.	TRBV29-1	.	12	TRBJ1-4	TGCAGCGCCAGAGTGGGAGCGGAAAAACTGTTTTTT	CSARVGAEKLFF
TRBD2	TRBV29-1	few	17	TRBJ2-2	TGCAGCGTGGAAAAGACAGGGAGAGCGGGAGGCACCGGGGAGCTGTTTTTT	CSVEKTGRAGGTGELFF
TRBD2	TRBV18	.	14	TRBJ2-7	TGTGCCAGCTCACCGGGGACTAGCCATTCCGAGCAGTACTTC	CASSPGTSHSEQYF
TRBD2	TRBV5-1	.	18	TRBJ2-3	TGCGCCAGCAGCTCGGGCCTTTTACTAGCGGGACTTGTTGATACGCAGTATTTT	CASSSGLLLAGLVDTQYF
.	TRBV4-1	.	14	TRBJ1-2	TGCGCCAGCAGCCAAAACCAGGGGTTCGGTGGCTACACCTTC	CASSQNQGFGGYTF
.	TRBV28	few	15	TRBJ2-3	TGTGCCAGCAGTCTAAGCGGGTTCATCACAGATACGCAGTATTTT	CASSLSGFITDTQYF
TRBD2	TRBV6-5	.	12	TRBJ2-7	TGTGCCACCGGGACTAGCGGGGGAACTTCCTACTTC	CATGTSGGTSYF
TRBD1	TRBV6-4	.	15	TRBJ1-4	TGTGCCAGCAGTGAAGGGTCCGGGACAGGGAGAAAACTGTTTTTT	CASSEGSGTGRKLFF